Below, 27 T cell receptor beta chains from the same sample are listed, as sequenced in a study of shared clonotypes between healthy human individuals. Here immunoSEQ multiplex PCR was the method, and the copy in TCRdb shows in-frame clones only, minus some. The sample has some 680,000 clones, about three quarters seen once; the top ten hold 1.5% to 2%. Sequenced: memory CD4+ T cells sorted from blood. This sample's subset: CD45RA-negative fraction. These receptors were collected from a woman aged 25 to 39 in good health.

This clone was seen only a few times. The J gene is TRBJ2-2, the V gene TRBV30; TRBD1 agrees at 7 bases. Trimming took 2 bases from V and 3 from J; bases not matched to a gene: 18. Germline values: CDR1 GTSNPN, CDR2 SVGIG (reference sequence). CDR3 length: 19 amino acids. CDR3 DNA sequence: TGTGCCTGGAGTCAGAGACAGGGAAAGAGTCCCGACTACACCGGGGAGCTGTTTTTT. Translating it yields CAWSQRQGKSPDYTGELFF.

This rearrangement joins TRBV19 to TRBJ2-7; possible D gene TRBD1, 6 bases. The V and J ends lost 3 bases and 5 bases respectively, with 14 bases between them. This CDR3 has 14 residues. Germline V gene data show CDR1 as LNHDA and CDR2 as SQIVND (reference sequence). The CDR3 here is CASSMWQGLDEQYF. The CDR3 DNA sequence: TGTGCCAGTAGTATGTGGCAGGGGCTGGACGAGCAGTACTTC.

The gene calls are TRBV7-9 and TRBJ1-1; 8 bases map to TRBD1. In germline, CDR1 is SEHNR, CDR2 FQNEAQ (reference sequence). The CDR3 consists of 15 residues. V lost 4 bases to trimming and J lost 8 bases; unmatched junction nucleotides: 12. The CDR3 DNA is TGTGCCAGCAGCTCCCAGGGGGCCCTCTTAGGAGAAGCTTTCTTT. Translated: CASSSQGALLGEAFF.

The chain combines TRBV4-2 with TRBJ1-2, with D unclear. Per germline, CDR1 LGHNA and CDR2 YNFKEQ. Trimming took 1 base from V and 0 from J, leaving 18 bases between them. CDR3 length: 18 residues. CDR3 sequence: CASSQGGQTDLTNYGYTF. The CDR3 bases are TGTGCCAGCAGCCAAGGAGGTCAGACCGATTTGACTAACTATGGCTACACCTTC.

CDR3 in amino acids: CASSGGRMETQYF. As DNA, the CDR3 is TGTGCCAGCAGTGGAGGTAGGATGGAGACCCAGTACTTC. The chain recombines TRBV6-1 with TRBJ2-5, with D uncertain. The CDR3 consists of 13 residues. The germline gives CDR1 MNHNS, CDR2 SASEGT. V lost 4 bases and J lost 5, with 11 bases in between.

As concerns this clone: The DNA is left out, because the CDR3 cannot be placed on it with certainty; the CDR3 is given as TCRdb lists it. The CDR3 spells CASSWGRGTAAYF. The chain uses TRBV5-6 and TRBJ2-5; the tabulated D call, TRBD1, remains unverified against the DNA. The germline V gene encodes CDR1 SGHDT and CDR2 YYEEEE. The CDR3 numbers 13 amino acids, ends counted.

The chain links TRBV10-1 to TRBJ2-2; D may correspond to TRBD1 or TRBD2 (5 bases each). This CDR3 region has 18 residues. Germline assignment: CDR1 WNHNN and CDR2 SYGVQD (reference sequence). V lost 4 bases and J lost 1, with 19 bases in between. CDR3 sequence: CASSANLGAEQNTGELFF. The CDR3 DNA reads as TGCGCCAGCAGTGCGAATCTCGGGGCAGAGCAGAACACCGGGGAGCTGTTTTTT.

To note about this clone: The junction departs from the called germline gene at one end, perhaps through a read error. The chain recombines TRBV9 with TRBJ2-1, with TRBD2 matching over 10 bases. CDR3 length equals 15 residues. Germline CDR1 is SGDLS and CDR2 is YYNGEE. CDR3 protein: CPQNQAGGSYNEQFF. For the CDR3, the DNA is TGCCCCCAGAACCAAGCGGGAGGGTCCTACAATGAGCAGTTCTTC.

This clone has only a few counts. The CDR3 DNA reads TGTGCCAGCAGCTTGAGTTCGCAGGTTACCGCCTACGAGCAGTACTTC. Encoded protein: CASSLSSQVTAYEQYF. This rearrangement joins TRBV11-2 to TRBJ2-7; D not resolved. V lost 3 bases and J lost 2, with 17 bases in between. Germline values: CDR1 SGHAT, CDR2 FQNNGV. This CDR3 has 16 residues. Full variable domain (remainder filled in from reference TRBV11-2 and TRBJ2-7): EAGVAQSPRYKIIEKRQSVAFWCNPISGHATLYWYQQILGQGPKLLIQFQNNGVVDDSQLPKDRFSAERLKGVDSTLKIQPAKLEDSAVYLCASSLSSQVTAYEQYFGPGTRLTVT.

The rearrangement links TRBV5-1 to TRBJ2-1; 7 positions match TRBD2. J lost 5 bases, V lost 4 bases, and 12 bases had no gene match. This CDR3 has 16 amino acids. Germline loops: CDR1 SGHRS, CDR2 YFSETQ. The CDR3 DNA reads as TGCGCCAGCAGCGCGGGTCCGGGACTACTTCACAATGAGCAGTTCTTC. It is translated as CASSAGPGLLHNEQFF.

This chain uses TRBV15 with TRBJ2-5; no clear D gene. The V end lost 0 bases, the J end lost 5 bases, and 16 bases lay between the germline ends. Germline V CDR1 and CDR2: LNHNV, YYDKDF (reference sequence). This CDR3 is built from 16 residues. In DNA, the CDR3 is TGTGCCACCAGCAGAGAGCTTAGTGATAGTTGGGAGACCCAGTACTTC. Protein: CATSRELSDSWETQYF. Based on the CDR3 plus reference TRBV15 and TRBJ2-5, the full variable domain is DAMVIQNPRYQVTQFGKPVTLSCSQTLNHNVMYWYQQKSSQAPKLLFHYYDKDFNNEADTPDNFQSRRPNTSFCFLDIRSPGLGDTAMYLCATSRELSDSWETQYFGPGTRLLVL.

CDR3 coding DNA: TGTGCCTGGAGCATATACAATGAGCAGTTCTTC. Residues: CAWSIYNEQFF. The gene calls are TRBV30 and TRBJ2-1; D call uncertain. The CDR3 is 11 residues long. Germline V gene lookup returns CDR1 GTSNPN and CDR2 SVGIG (reference sequence). Trimming stripped 3 bases from V and 4 bases from J, with 4 bases between.

Remarks on this clone: Other DNA sequences in this sample translate to the same CDR3. The rearrangement links TRBV5-1 to TRBJ1-1; 7 positions match TRBD1. V was pared by 4 bases and J by 5 bases, with 8 bases of the junction left unmatched. The CDR3 sequence is 14 residues long. Germline V gives CDR1 SGHRS, CDR2 YFSETQ. CDR3 DNA: TGCGCCAGCAGCCCGGGGACAGTTGGAACTGAAGCTTTCTTT. It translates to CASSPGTVGTEAFF.

V gene TRBV28 combines with J gene TRBJ2-5; 9 positions match TRBD1. This CDR3 spans 17 amino acids. The germline V gene has CDR1 MDHEN and CDR2 SYDVKM. J lost 2 bases, V lost 8 bases, and 15 bases had no gene match. The CDR3 here is CASRVRNTGTGQETQYF. The CDR3 DNA sequence: TGTGCCAGCCGCGTTAGAAACACCGGGACAGGGCAAGAGACCCAGTACTTC.

This chain joins TRBV5-8 and TRBJ2-3; D is possibly TRBD2 (6 bases). The ends were cut back, 2 bases at V and 0 bases at J, with 10 bases in the middle. The germline V gene has CDR1 SGHTS and CDR2 YDEGEE. The length of the CDR3 is 15 residues. CDR3 bases: TGTGCCAGCAGCTTTGGACTACACAGCACAGATACGCAGTATTTT. Residues: CASSFGLHSTDTQYF.

This clone has a handful of counts. The chain combines TRBV6-1 with TRBJ2-3; tentative D call: TRBD2 (6 bases). The CDR3 totals 15 residues. V was trimmed by 8 bases and J by 2 bases, leaving 17 bases between them. Germline lookup yields CDR1 MNHNS and CDR2 SASEGT. The CDR3 bases are TGTGCCAGCCTACGCGGGGAAGCGGACACAGATACGCAGTATTTT. This codes for CASLRGEADTDTQYF.

This clone has only one observation. J is TRBJ1-1 and V is TRBV4-1, with 9 positions matching TRBD1. CDR3 length: 14 residues. V gave up 5 bases and J gave up 10 bases; unmatched junction bases: 11. Germline loops: CDR1 MGHRA, CDR2 YSYEKL. In DNA form, the CDR3 reads TGCGCCAGCAGCGCACAGGGGGCCCCCCTGACAGCTTTCTTT. Protein: CASSAQGAPLTAFF.

This chain joins TRBV29-1 and TRBJ2-1, with TRBD2 matching 8 bases. CDR1 is SQVTM and CDR2 is ANQGSEA in the germline V gene. The CDR3 has 15 amino acids. Trimming cost V 4 bases and J 6 bases; bases outside gene matches: 11. In DNA form, the CDR3 reads TGCAGCGTTGGGGGGGCGGGAGGAGGAGGCAATGAGCAGTTCTTC. This encodes CSVGGAGGGGNEQFF.

The chain couples TRBV18 to TRBJ1-3; no reliable D call. V was cut by 4 bases and J by 0 bases, with 13 bases left in between. The germline gives CDR1 KGHSH, CDR2 LQKENI. The CDR3 loop spans 16 amino acids. Here the CDR3 DNA reads TGTGCCAGCTCACGTGCAAACGAGATCTCTGGAAACACCATATATTTT. Its protein product is CASSRANEISGNTIYF.

The rearrangement joins TRBV7-9 to TRBJ2-2; TRBD1 might be the D (5 bases). The V end lost 5 bases, the J end lost 0 bases, and 13 bases lay between the germline ends. The CDR3 extends over 16 amino acids. Germline assignment: CDR1 SEHNR and CDR2 FQNEAQ (reference sequence). CDR3 in DNA: TGTGCCAGCAGCCCAGGCGGACACGCGAACACCGGGGAGCTGTTTTTT. Translation gives CASSPGGHANTGELFF.

The chain combines TRBV5-1 with TRBJ2-5; 7 bases are a match to TRBD1. Germline values: CDR1 SGHRS, CDR2 YFSETQ. V lost 7 bases, J lost 6 bases, and 15 bases stayed unmatched. The CDR3 is 15 amino acids. CDR3 DNA: TGCGCCAGCCGGAAGATGACAGGGAGTGTACAGACCCAGTACTTC. Translating it yields CASRKMTGSVQTQYF. Based on the CDR3 plus reference TRBV5-1 and TRBJ2-5, the full variable domain is KAGVTQTPRYLIKTRGQQVTLSCSPISGHRSVSWYQQTPGQGLQFLFEYFSETQRNKGNFPGRFSGRQFSNSRSEMNVSTLELGDSALYLCASRKMTGSVQTQYFGPGTRLLVL.

This clone was seen only once. The chain employs TRBV5-1 and TRBJ2-1; D may correspond to TRBD1 or TRBD2 (5 bases each). From germline, CDR1 is SGHRS and CDR2 YFSETQ. The CDR3 extends over 14 amino acids. Trimming stripped 5 bases from V and 6 bases from J, with 15 bases between. The DNA of the CDR3 is TGCGCCAGCAGTTGGGACCCTATGGGCAATGAGCAGTTCTTC. It specifies CASSWDPMGNEQFF.

This chain links TRBV4-1 with TRBJ1-2; D perhaps matches TRBD1 (5 bases). The V end was cut by 4 bases, the J end by 1 base, with 7 bases between. CDR1 is MGHRA, CDR2 YSYEKL, per germline. The CDR3 runs 13 residues. CDR3 loop: CASSRGVNYGYTF. The DNA for the CDR3 is TGCGCCAGCAGCCGAGGGGTTAACTATGGCTACACCTTC.

Details on this clone: A much bigger clone sits one base away, suggesting this may be a read error. The rearrangement uses TRBV14 and TRBJ1-1, with D uncertain. The length of the CDR3 is 13 residues. V lost 6 bases and J 0 bases, leaving 8 bases between the germline ends. Germline V gene lookup returns CDR1 SGHDN and CDR2 FVKESK. The CDR3 loop is CASSREMNTEAFF. The CDR3 DNA is TGTGCCAGCAGTCGGGAGATGAACACTGAAGCTTTCTTT.

Ten or more counts support this clone. The genes are TRBV7-9 and TRBJ2-6, with D possibly being TRBD2 (5 bases). CDR3 length equals 17 residues. The germline V and J ends were trimmed by 1 base and 0 bases, with 10 bases remaining between them. Germline V gives CDR1 SEHNR, CDR2 FQNEAQ (reference sequence). The DNA for the CDR3 is TGTGCCAGCAGCTTAGGATGGGGAGCCTCTGGGGCCAACGTCCTGACTTTC. Its translation: CASSLGWGASGANVLTF. The full variable domain, completed using reference TRBV7-9 and TRBJ2-6, is DTGVSQNPRHKITKRGQNVTFRCDPISEHNRLYWYRQTLGQGPEFLTYFQNEAQLEKSRLLSDRFSAERPKGSFSTLEIQRTEQGDSAMYLCASSLGWGASGANVLTFGAGSRLTVL.

V is TRBV7-9 and J is TRBJ2-3; D is uncertain. V gave up 10 bases and J gave up 0 bases, with 14 bases separating them. The CDR3 contains 14 residues. Germline lookup yields CDR1 SEHNR and CDR2 FQNEAQ (reference sequence). CDR3 loop: CATPRSPSTDTQYF. CDR3 nucleotide sequence: TGTGCCACCCCGCGCAGTCCGAGCACAGATACGCAGTATTTT.

The V gene is TRBV11-3, the J gene TRBJ2-1; the match to TRBD2 covers 13 bases. Germline loops: CDR1 SGHNT, CDR2 YENEEA. CDR3 length equals 15 residues. With V trimmed by 5 bases and J by 5 bases, 3 bases remained unmatched. The CDR3 region is CASSAGLAGNNEQFF. For the CDR3, the DNA is TGTGCCAGCAGCGCGGGACTAGCGGGGAACAATGAGCAGTTCTTC.